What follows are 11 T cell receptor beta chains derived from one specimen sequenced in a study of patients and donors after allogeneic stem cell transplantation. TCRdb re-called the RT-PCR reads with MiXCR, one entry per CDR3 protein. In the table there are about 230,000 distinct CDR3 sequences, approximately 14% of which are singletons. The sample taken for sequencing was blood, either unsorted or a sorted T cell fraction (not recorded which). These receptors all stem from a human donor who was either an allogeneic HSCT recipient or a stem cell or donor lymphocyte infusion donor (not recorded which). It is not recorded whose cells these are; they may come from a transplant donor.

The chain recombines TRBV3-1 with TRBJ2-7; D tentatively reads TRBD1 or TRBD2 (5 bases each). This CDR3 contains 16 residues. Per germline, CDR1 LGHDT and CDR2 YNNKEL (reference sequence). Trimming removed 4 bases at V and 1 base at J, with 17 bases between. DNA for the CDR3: TGTGCCAGCAGCCGGAAACCGGGACGGGCTTCCTACGAGCAGTACTTC. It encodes CASSRKPGRASYEQYF.

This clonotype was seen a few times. The CDR3 nucleotides read TGTGCCAGCAGCTTGATGGGTGTGCGAGCTTTCTTT. Protein: CASSLMGVRAFF. The rearrangement joins TRBV5-6 to TRBJ1-1; D gene unclear. CDR1 SGHDT and CDR2 YYEEEE come from the germline V gene. The CDR3 is 12 amino acids. V dropped 1 base and J dropped 10 bases, with 11 bases sitting between them.

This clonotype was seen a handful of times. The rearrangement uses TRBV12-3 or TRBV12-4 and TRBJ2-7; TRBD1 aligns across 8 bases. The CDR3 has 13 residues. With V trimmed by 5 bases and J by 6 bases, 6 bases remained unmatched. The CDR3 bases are TGTGCCAGCAGTCTTAAGACAGGGGCCGAGCAGTACTTC. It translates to CASSLKTGAEQYF.

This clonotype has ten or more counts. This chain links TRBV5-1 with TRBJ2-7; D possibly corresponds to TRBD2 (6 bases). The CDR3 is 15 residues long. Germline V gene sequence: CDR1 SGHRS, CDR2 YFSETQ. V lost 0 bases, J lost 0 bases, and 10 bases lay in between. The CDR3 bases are TGCGCCAGCAGCTTGGGGGAGGCCATCTCCTACGAGCAGTACTTC. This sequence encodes CASSLGEAISYEQYF.

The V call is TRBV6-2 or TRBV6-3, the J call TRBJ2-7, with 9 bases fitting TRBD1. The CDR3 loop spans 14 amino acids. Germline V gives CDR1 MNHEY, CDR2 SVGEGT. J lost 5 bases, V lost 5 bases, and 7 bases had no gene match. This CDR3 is CASSNPGQGNEQYF. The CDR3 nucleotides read TGTGCCAGCAGTAATCCCGGACAGGGGAACGAGCAGTACTTC.

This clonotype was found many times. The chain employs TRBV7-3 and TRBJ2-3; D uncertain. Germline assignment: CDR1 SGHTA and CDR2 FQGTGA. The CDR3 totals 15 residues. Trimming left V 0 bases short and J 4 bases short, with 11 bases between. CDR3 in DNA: TGTGCCAGCAGCTTAACCCCAACCGCCCCAGATACGCAGTATTTT. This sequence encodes CASSLTPTAPDTQYF.

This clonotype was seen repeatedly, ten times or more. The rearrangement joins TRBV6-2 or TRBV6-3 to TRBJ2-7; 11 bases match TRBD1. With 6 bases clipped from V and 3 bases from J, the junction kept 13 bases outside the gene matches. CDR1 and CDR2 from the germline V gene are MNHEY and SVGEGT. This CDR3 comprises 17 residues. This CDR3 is CASSDNPPGQGGYEQYF. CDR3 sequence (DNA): TGTGCCAGCAGCGACAATCCCCCGGGACAGGGGGGCTACGAGCAGTACTTC.

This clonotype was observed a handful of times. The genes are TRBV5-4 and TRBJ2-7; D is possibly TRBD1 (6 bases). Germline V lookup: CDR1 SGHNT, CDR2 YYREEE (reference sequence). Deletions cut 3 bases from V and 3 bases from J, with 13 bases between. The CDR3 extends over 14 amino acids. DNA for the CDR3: TGTGCCAGCAGCTCAACACAGGGTCTCTACGAGCAGTACTTC. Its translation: CASSSTQGLYEQYF.

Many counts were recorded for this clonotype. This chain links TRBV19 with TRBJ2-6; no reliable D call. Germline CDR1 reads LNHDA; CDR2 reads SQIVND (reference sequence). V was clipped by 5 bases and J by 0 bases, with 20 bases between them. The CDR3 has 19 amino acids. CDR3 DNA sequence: TGTGCCAGTAGTCCCCTAGTATTAGGGTCCAGCTCTGGGGCCAACGTCCTGACTTTC. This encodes CASSPLVLGSSSGANVLTF. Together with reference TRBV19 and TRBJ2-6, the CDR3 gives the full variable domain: DGGITQSPKYLFRKEGQNVTLSCEQNLNHDAMYWYRQDPGQGLRLIYYSQIVNDFQKGDIAEGYSVSREKKESFPLTVTSAQKNPTAFYLCASSPLVLGSSSGANVLTFGAGSRLTVL.

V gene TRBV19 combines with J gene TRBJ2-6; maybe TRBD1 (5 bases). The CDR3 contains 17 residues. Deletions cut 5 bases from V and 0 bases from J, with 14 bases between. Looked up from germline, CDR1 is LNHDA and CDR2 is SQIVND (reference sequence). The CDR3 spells CASSRQGASSGANVLTF. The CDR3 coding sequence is TGTGCCAGTAGTCGGCAAGGGGCAAGCTCTGGGGCCAACGTCCTGACTTTC.

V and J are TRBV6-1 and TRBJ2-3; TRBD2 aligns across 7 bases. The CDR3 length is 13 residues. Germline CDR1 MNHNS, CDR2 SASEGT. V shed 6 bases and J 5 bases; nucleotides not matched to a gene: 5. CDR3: CASRPGGGDTQYF. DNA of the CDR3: TGTGCCAGCAGGCCTGGGGGGGGAGATACGCAGTATTTT.